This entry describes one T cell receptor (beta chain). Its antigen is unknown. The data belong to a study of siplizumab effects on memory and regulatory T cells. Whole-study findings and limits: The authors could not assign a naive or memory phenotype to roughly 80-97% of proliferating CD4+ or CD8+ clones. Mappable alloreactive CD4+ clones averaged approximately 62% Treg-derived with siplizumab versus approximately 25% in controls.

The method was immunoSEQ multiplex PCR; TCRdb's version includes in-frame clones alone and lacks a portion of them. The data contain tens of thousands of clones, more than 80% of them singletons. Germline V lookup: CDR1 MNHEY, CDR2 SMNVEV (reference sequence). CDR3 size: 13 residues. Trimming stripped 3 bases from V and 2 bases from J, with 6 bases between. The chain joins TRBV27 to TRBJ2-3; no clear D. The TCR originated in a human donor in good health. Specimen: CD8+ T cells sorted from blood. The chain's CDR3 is CASSLVLTDTQYF. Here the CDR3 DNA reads TGTGCCAGCAGTTTGGTCCTCACAGATACGCAGTATTTT.